This is a list of T cell receptor beta chains from one sample in a study of CD8+CD57+ T cells in acquired aplastic anemia. TCRdb analysed the reads with MiXCR anew, one entry per CDR3 protein. Of 300,000 or so distinct CDR3 sequences listed, 56% are singletons. Sequences were obtained from sorted CD4+, CD8+, or CD8+CD57+ T cells (not recorded which) from PBMCs. These receptors all come from a human donor with severe aplastic anemia or a healthy control (not recorded which). CDR3s include the opening cysteine and the closing phenylalanine or tryptophan. D genes are given only for firm matches. Not every row has a clone size; where given, it reads once, few, many or a size class.

v_call	j_call	d_call	clone_size	cdr3_nt	cdr3_aa
TRBV10-3	TRBJ2-3	TRBD2	once	TGTGCCAGCAGAAGGACTAGCGGGAGGGGTGATACGCAGTATTTT	CASRRTSGRGDTQYF
TRBV7-9	TRBJ1-2	.	.	TGTGCCAGCAGCTTAGACACGGGCTACACCTTC	CASSLDTGYTF
TRBV6-5	TRBJ2-7	TRBD1	few	TGTGCCAGCAGCTGGGACAGGGCCTCCTACGAGCAGTACTTC	CASSWDRASYEQYF
TRBV5-1	TRBJ2-5	TRBD1	.	TGCGCCAGCAGCTTGGTACAGGGGCGTCAAGAGACCCAGTACTTC	CASSLVQGRQETQYF
TRBV2	TRBJ2-7	TRBD1	many	TGTGCCAGCAGCCTTATGACAGGGGGCGGTTACGAGCAGTACTTC	CASSLMTGGGYEQYF
TRBV10-3	TRBJ2-1	TRBD2	once	TGTGCCATCAGCCGCGGGGGGGCCGGTGAGCAGTTCTTC	CAISRGGAGEQFF
TRBV20-1	TRBJ1-2	.	.	TGCAGTGCTAGGGGGGTTGACTATGGCTACACCTTC	CSARGVDYGYTF
TRBV9	TRBJ2-5	TRBD2	few	TGTGCCAGCAGCGTAGCTGGCACTAGCGGACAAGAGACCCAGTACTTC	CASSVAGTSGQETQYF
TRBV3-1	TRBJ1-3	.	many	TGTGCCAGCAGCCAAGGGGTGACAGCTGGAAACACCATATATTTT	CASSQGVTAGNTIYF
TRBV20-1	TRBJ2-7	TRBD2	.	TGCAGTGCTAGAGATCTAGCGGGGGACTCCTACGAGCAGTACTTC	CSARDLAGDSYEQYF
TRBV4-1	TRBJ2-3	.	.	TGCGCCAGCAGCCCCTCTAGCGGCACAGATACGCAGTATTTT	CASSPSSGTDTQYF
TRBV29-1	TRBJ1-1	.	.	TGCAGTGCTATTCTCACAAGCACTGAAGCTTTCTTT	CSAILTSTEAFF
TRBV20-1	TRBJ1-5	.	few	TGCAGTGCTAGAGACGGTCATAGCAATCAGCCCCAGCATTTT	CSARDGHSNQPQHF
TRBV6-5	TRBJ2-5	.	.	TGTGCCAGCAGTTACCAGCGGGACCAAGAGACCCAGTACTTC	CASSYQRDQETQYF
TRBV7-9	TRBJ1-1	.	.	TGTGCCAGCAGCCCCACGGCCGGAAACACTGAAGCTTTCTTT	CASSPTAGNTEAFF
TRBV4-1	TRBJ2-1	.	.	TGCGCCAGCAGCCAGAACAGTGAGCGGTTCTTC	CASSQNSERFF
TRBV14	TRBJ2-5	.	many	TGTGCCAGCGGAATCGTGGGAGAGACCCAGTACTTC	CASGIVGETQYF
TRBV7-8	TRBJ1-6	TRBD1	.	TGTGCCAGCACCACACGGACAGGGGGCAATTCACCCCTCCACTTT	CASTTRTGGNSPLHF
TRBV13	TRBJ2-7	TRBD2	few	TGTGCCAGCAGCTTATTGGGGATAGCGGGGGAGCAGTACTTC	CASSLLGIAGEQYF
TRBV2	TRBJ2-7	.	many	TGTGCCAGCAGTGGCGACAGCTACGAGCAGTACTTC	CASSGDSYEQYF
TRBV29-1	TRBJ2-7	.	.	TGCAGCGTTATGGGGGTAGCGTCCTACGAGCAGTACTTC	CSVMGVASYEQYF
TRBV24-1	TRBJ1-2	.	few	TGTGCCACCAGGCAGGGGTTACATGGCTACACCTTC	CATRQGLHGYTF
TRBV19	TRBJ1-6	.	.	TGTGCCAGTAGTATCGCCCAAGGGGGTTCACCCCTCCACTTT	CASSIAQGGSPLHF
TRBV7-9	TRBJ2-7	.	.	TGTGCCAGCAGCCCGCAGGTGGGGACCAACGGGCAGTACTTC	CASSPQVGTNGQYF
TRBV7-2	TRBJ1-1	.	few	TGTGCCAGCAGCTCCGAATACAGGGCGAACACTGAAGCTTTCTTT	CASSSEYRANTEAFF
TRBV7-9	TRBJ1-2	.	once	TGTGCCTGCAGCTCCTCCGGGACGGAGGACGGCTACACCTTC	CACSSSGTEDGYTF
TRBV20-1	TRBJ1-3	.	.	TGCAGTGCTAGAGATAGTGCAGGGGTCTCTGGAAACACCATATATTTT	CSARDSAGVSGNTIYF
TRBV9	TRBJ2-7	.	many	TGTGCCAGCAGCCCAGGAAGCTCCTACGAGCAGTACTTC	CASSPGSSYEQYF
TRBV7-2	TRBJ1-4	.	many	TGTGCCAGCAGCGGGGTCTGGGGGAATGAAAAACTGTTTTTT	CASSGVWGNEKLFF
TRBV20-1	TRBJ2-7	TRBD2	.	TGCAGTGCTAGGGGTACTAGCGGTGAGTGGGAGCAGTACTTC	CSARGTSGEWEQYF
TRBV24-1	TRBJ2-3	TRBD1	.	TGTGCCACCAGTGATTTTGACAGGGAATACACAGATACGCAGTATTTT	CATSDFDREYTDTQYF
TRBV28	TRBJ1-3	.	.	TGTGCCAGCAGTTTAAGATCCAGACACTCTGGAAACACCATATATTTT	CASSLRSRHSGNTIYF
TRBV10-2	TRBJ2-1	TRBD1	few	TGCGCCAGCAGTGAGCCGGGACAGGTCGGCAATGAGCAGTTCTTC	CASSEPGQVGNEQFF
TRBV13	TRBJ2-7	.	.	TGCGCCAGCAGCTTCAGGGACGAGCAGTACTTC	CASSFRDEQYF
TRBV14	TRBJ1-4	.	.	TGTGCCAGCAGCCGACCGGACTGGAAACTGTTTTTT	CASSRPDWKLFF
TRBV20-1	TRBJ1-1	.	.	TGCAGTGCTAGGGCAGGGGTTGGTGAAGCTTTCTTT	CSARAGVGEAFF
TRBV25-1	TRBJ2-7	.	.	TGTGCCAGCAGTGAATCCCAGGGGGGGGCCTACGAGCAGTACTTC	CASSESQGGAYEQYF
TRBV20-1	TRBJ2-6	.	once	TGCAGTGCTAGGGGAGGGGCCAACGTCCTGACTTTC	CSARGGANVLTF
TRBV10-3	TRBJ2-2	.	.	TGTGCCATCAGGGGTAGAGGGGAGCTGTTTTTT	CAIRGRGELFF
TRBV20-1	TRBJ2-3	.	many	TGCAGTGCTCTACGCCGGTGGCGAGCTAGCACAGATACGCAGTATTTT	CSALRRWRASTDTQYF
TRBV5-1	TRBJ1-6	.	many	TGCGCCAGCAGCTTACAGGGTTCGGATTCACCCCTCCACTTT	CASSLQGSDSPLHF
TRBV14	TRBJ1-1	.	many	TGTGCCAGCAGCCAAGATCTTACAGGGCTAGCTTTCTTT	CASSQDLTGLAFF
TRBV24-1	TRBJ2-7	.	.	TGTGCCACCAGTGATTTTGGGTACGAGCAGTACTTC	CATSDFGYEQYF